One sample yielded the 20 T cell receptor beta chains listed below, sequenced in a study of a mutant IDH1 vaccine in newly diagnosed glioma. No antigens are known for them. The table came from immunoSEQ multiplex PCR; TCRdb's copy has only in-frame clones and leaves some out. The table records fewer than 150,000 clones, almost 90% of them present only once. Time point noted: week 11, during vaccination. Alongside topical imiquimod, each dose of vaccine comprised 300 ug of mutant IDH1 20-mer peptide. Here the sequenced sample was PBMCs, taken from a glioma patient whose treatment included an IDH1 peptide vaccine. The receptors derive from a woman in her 50s with glioma.

This clone was found a few times. The rearrangement links TRBV30 to TRBJ1-1; no firm D call. Trimming stripped 1 base from V and 3 bases from J, with 15 bases between. Germline V gives CDR1 GTSNPN, CDR2 SVGIG (reference sequence). The CDR3 has 15 amino acids. CDR3 loop: CAWSAPPRGDTEAFF. CDR3 in DNA: TGTGCCTGGAGTGCACCCCCCCGCGGGGACACTGAAGCTTTCTTT.

This sequence joins TRBV27 and TRBJ1-5; D call uncertain. This CDR3 has 14 residues. Germline V gene lookup returns CDR1 MNHEY and CDR2 SMNVEV (reference sequence). Trimming took 5 bases from V and 2 from J, leaving 10 bases between them. Here the CDR3 DNA reads TGTGCCAGCAGTCCGGGAAGAGGCAATCAGCCCCAGCATTTT. Its protein product is CASSPGRGNQPQHF.

This chain connects TRBV5-6 to TRBJ2-7; 7 bases are shared with TRBD1. J gave up 5 bases and V 3 bases, and 5 bases lay outside the gene matches. Germline CDR1 SGHDT, CDR2 YYEEEE. The CDR3 is 13 amino acids. The CDR3 region has the DNA TGTGCCAGCAGCTGGGGGACAGAACACGAGCAGTACTTC. Translated, it gives CASSWGTEHEQYF.

The rearrangement joins TRBV7-9 to TRBJ1-4; D gene unclear. CDR1 and CDR2 (germline): SEHNR, FQNEAQ (reference sequence). Deletions cut 0 bases from V and 3 bases from J, with 8 bases between. CDR3 length: 15 amino acids. The CDR3 sequence is CASSLAAHANEKLFF. CDR3 DNA sequence: TGTGCCAGCAGCTTAGCGGCCCACGCTAATGAAAAACTGTTTTTT.

This chain joins TRBV30 and TRBJ1-1, with D possibly TRBD1 on 6 matching bases. The CDR3 extends over 15 amino acids. CDR1 and CDR2 (germline): GTSNPN, SVGIG (reference sequence). Trimming took 3 bases from V and 2 from J, leaving 16 bases between them. The CDR3 region has the DNA TGTGCCTGGAGCCCCCAGGGGAGGGTTAACACTGAAGCTTTCTTT. Amino acid sequence: CAWSPQGRVNTEAFF. The whole variable domain, filled in from reference TRBV30 and TRBJ1-1, reads SQTIHQWPATLVQPVGSPLSLECTVEGTSNPNLYWYRQAAGRGLQLLFYSVGIGQISSEVPQNLSASRPQDRQFILSSKKLLLSDSGFYLCAWSPQGRVNTEAFFGQGTRLTVV.

The gene calls are TRBV13 and TRBJ1-4; D uncertain. The germline V and J ends were trimmed by 4 bases and 6 bases, with 9 bases remaining between them. In germline, CDR1 is PRHDT, CDR2 FYEKMQ (reference sequence). This CDR3 contains 13 residues. The CDR3, as DNA: TGTGCCAGCAGCTCTTTACCTGATGAAAAACTGTTTTTT. Protein sequence: CASSSLPDEKLFF.

The rearrangement uses TRBV10-1 and TRBJ2-3; D may be TRBD2 (6 bases). Trimming took off 0 bases at V and 1 base at J, with 11 bases between the two ends. The CDR3 contains 16 residues. Looked up from germline, CDR1 is WNHNN and CDR2 is SYGVQD (reference sequence). In DNA form, the CDR3 reads TGCGCCAGCAGTGAGTCGATCGGGAGCGGCACAGATACGCAGTATTTT. Amino acid sequence: CASSESIGSGTDTQYF.

The J gene is TRBJ2-1, the V gene TRBV5-1; D not resolved. Germline V lookup: CDR1 SGHRS, CDR2 YFSETQ. Trimming took 1 base from V and 4 from J, leaving 12 bases between them. The CDR3 consists of 15 residues. DNA of the CDR3: TGCGCCAGCAGCTTGAGACTGGCAGCTTACAATGAGCAGTTCTTC. This gives the protein CASSLRLAAYNEQFF.

This clone came up once. This chain connects TRBV28 to TRBJ2-2; D is unclear. This CDR3 contains 13 residues. Germline assignment: CDR1 MDHEN and CDR2 SYDVKM. With 2 bases removed from V and 7 bases from J, the gap between germline ends came to 8 bases. CDR3 amino acids: CASSLDRSGELFF. The CDR3 bases are TGTGCCAGCAGTTTAGATCGGAGCGGGGAGCTGTTTTTT.

The V and J genes are TRBV10-3 and TRBJ2-7; 15 bases are a match to TRBD2. The CDR3 spans 15 residues. CDR1 and CDR2 (germline): ENHRY, SYGVKD. The V segment lost 2 bases and the J segment 7 bases; nucleotides outside the gene matches: 3. The CDR3 reads CAISEGLAGGGEQYF. CDR3 nucleotides: TGTGCCATCAGTGAGGGACTAGCGGGAGGGGGGGAGCAGTACTTC.

The rearrangement joins TRBV25-1 to TRBJ2-7; 8 nucleotides line up with TRBD2. V gave up 5 bases and J gave up 4 bases; unmatched junction bases: 7. CDR1 and CDR2 from the germline V gene are MGHDK and SYGVNS. The CDR3 runs to 14 residues. The CDR3 bases are TGTGCCAGCAGTTCTGGGGCGGGGGGATACGAGCAGTACTTC. Translated, it gives CASSSGAGGYEQYF.

The chain is built from TRBV6-5 and TRBJ1-2; weak D call: TRBD1 (6 bases). With 0 bases removed from V and 5 bases from J, the gap between germline ends came to 13 bases. The CDR3 contains 15 residues. Germline V lookup: CDR1 MNHEY, CDR2 SVGAGI. DNA of the CDR3: TGTGCCAGCAGTTACTCGTCACAGGGAGTGTATGGCTACACCTTC. It specifies CASSYSSQGVYGYTF.

A note on this clone: The sample carries other DNA sequences with the same CDR3. The chain has TRBV28 and TRBJ2-1; D unclear. Germline CDR1 reads MDHEN; CDR2 reads SYDVKM. Trimming left V 6 bases short and J 4 bases short, with 10 bases between. CDR3 length equals 13 residues. The CDR3 loop reads CASRRTEYNEQFF. DNA of the CDR3: TGTGCCAGCAGACGAACAGAATACAATGAGCAGTTCTTC.

The V call is TRBV5-1, the J call TRBJ2-3; 8 bases fit TRBD2. Trimming removed 6 bases from V and 3 bases from J; junction bases left unmatched: 3. CDR3 size: 13 residues. Per the germline V gene, CDR1 is SGHRS and CDR2 is YFSETQ. CDR3 DNA sequence: TGCGCCAGCACCAGCGGGAGTACAGATACGCAGTATTTT. Protein: CASTSGSTDTQYF.

The V and J genes are TRBV7-9 and TRBJ1-1, with D hard to call. CDR1 is SEHNR and CDR2 is FQNEAQ in the germline V gene (reference sequence). V lost 1 base to trimming and J lost 0 bases, with 3 bases between them. There are 13 residues in the CDR3. As DNA, the CDR3 is TGTGCCAGCAGCTTAGTAGTGAACACTGAAGCTTTCTTT. It specifies CASSLVVNTEAFF.

This rearrangement joins TRBV5-1 to TRBJ1-6, with no clear D. The CDR3 has 13 amino acids. Germline CDR1 SGHRS, CDR2 YFSETQ. V was pared by 0 bases and J by 8 bases, with 6 bases between. The CDR3 nucleotides read TGCGCCAGCAGCTTGGGAGCGGATTCACCCCTCCACTTT. This sequence encodes CASSLGADSPLHF.

This clone was counted a single time. The chain employs TRBV2 and TRBJ2-5, with D tentatively TRBD2 (6 bases). Trimming stripped 8 bases from V and 14 bases from J, with 12 bases between. The germline CDR1 and CDR2 sequences are SNHLY and FYNNEI. The CDR3 extends over 9 amino acids. For the CDR3, the DNA is TGTGCCAGCCGGGAGCCTTATTACTTC. Its protein is CASREPYYF.

This chain joins TRBV5-1 and TRBJ1-1; the D gene is possibly TRBD1 (6 bases). V dropped 6 bases and J dropped 4 bases, with 16 bases sitting between them. Germline loops: CDR1 SGHRS, CDR2 YFSETQ. The CDR3 runs 14 residues. CDR3 sequence reads: CASTPWGAITEAFF. For the CDR3, the DNA is TGCGCCAGCACCCCATGGGGGGCTATCACTGAAGCTTTCTTT.

This clone was counted between two and nine times. This CDR3 is also generated by other DNA sequences in the sample. The chain couples TRBV19 to TRBJ1-1; 9 nucleotides match TRBD1. This CDR3 is built from 13 residues. Germline CDR1 LNHDA, CDR2 SQIVND (reference sequence). V gave up 4 bases and J gave up 4 bases; unmatched junction bases: 1. The CDR3 nucleotides are TGTGCCAGTAGTACACAGGGGGCCACTGAAGCTTTCTTT. Translation gives CASSTQGATEAFF.

The sample holds a few counts of this clone. The CDR3, as DNA: TGTGCCAGCAGACCCCGACAGAACACTGAAGCTTTCTTT. Translating gives CASRPRQNTEAFF. The chain joins TRBV6-5 to TRBJ1-1; D uncertain. Trimming stripped 6 bases from V and 1 base from J, with 9 bases between. Germline V gene data show CDR1 as MNHEY and CDR2 as SVGAGI. The CDR3 is 13 residues long.